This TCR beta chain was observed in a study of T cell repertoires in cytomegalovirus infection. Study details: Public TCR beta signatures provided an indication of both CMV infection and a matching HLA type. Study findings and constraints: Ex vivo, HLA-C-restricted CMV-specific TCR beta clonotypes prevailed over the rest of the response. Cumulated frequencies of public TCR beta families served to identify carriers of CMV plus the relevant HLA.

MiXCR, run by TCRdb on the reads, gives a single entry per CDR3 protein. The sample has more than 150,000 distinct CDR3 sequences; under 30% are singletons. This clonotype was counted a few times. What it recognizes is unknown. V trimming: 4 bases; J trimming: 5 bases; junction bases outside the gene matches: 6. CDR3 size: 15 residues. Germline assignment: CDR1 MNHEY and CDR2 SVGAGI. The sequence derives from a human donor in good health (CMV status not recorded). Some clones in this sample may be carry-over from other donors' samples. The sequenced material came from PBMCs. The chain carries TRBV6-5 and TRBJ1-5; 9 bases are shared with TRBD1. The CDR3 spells CASSSSGTGHQPQHF. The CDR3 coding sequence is TGTGCCAGCAGTTCCTCCGGGACAGGGCATCAGCCCCAGCATTTT.